These 17 T cell receptor beta chains were all obtained from the same sample, sequenced in a study of cytomegalovirus exposure and HLA in healthy donors (dated by TCRdb to 2016 to 2017). Libraries were made using the immunoSEQ multiplex PCR assay. The multiplex PCR relied on a mix of 60 forward primers for TCR Vbeta segments and 13 reverse primers for TCR Jbeta segments. TCRdb stores this immuneACCESS table with in-frame sequences only. Part of the clones is absent; in the studies checked, under half of the shortfall reflects unresolved V genes, and no reason is known for the rest. The sample data list some 150,000 clones, and 70% to 90% of these were observed just once. 2% to 2.5% of the sample goes to the ten largest clones. Material: PBMCs. All receptors come from a young woman in good health and CMV-seronegative.

Written as DNA, the CDR3 is TGTGCCAGCACTTCAGGACAGGGGGGCTACGAGCAGTACTTC. As protein: CASTSGQGGYEQYF. The chain has TRBV28 and TRBJ2-5; TRBD1 agrees at 10 bases. The J call may be faulty, since TRBJ2-7 better matches the DNA end. Germline CDR1 is MDHEN and CDR2 is SYDVKM. This CDR3 comprises 14 residues.

The chain is built from TRBV5-1 and TRBJ1-3, with TRBD1 as a possible D gene (6 bases). The germline gives CDR1 SGHRS, CDR2 YFSETQ. The CDR3 is 15 residues long. Trimming pared 0 bases from V and 3 bases from J, leaving 10 bases between. The CDR3 reads CASSLEARGGNTIYF. Here the CDR3 DNA reads TGCGCCAGCAGCTTGGAAGCCAGGGGTGGAAACACCATATATTTT.

The chain employs TRBV10-3 and TRBJ2-5; D might be TRBD2 (5 bases). The CDR3 sequence is 14 residues long. Germline V gives CDR1 ENHRY, CDR2 SYGVKD. Trimming stripped 2 bases from V and 1 base from J, with 8 bases between. The CDR3 DNA reads TGTGCCATCAGTGAGGCGGGCTCCCAAGAGACCCAGTACTTC. It specifies CAISEAGSQETQYF.

This clone was counted a few times. This rearrangement joins TRBV9 to TRBJ2-2, with TRBD1 matching 8 bases. The V gene end was trimmed by 5 bases and the J gene end by 3 bases; junction bases not matched to a gene: 3. Germline lookup yields CDR1 SGDLS and CDR2 YYNGEE. This CDR3 is built from 14 residues. The CDR3 sequence is CASRLTGDTGELFF. The CDR3 bases are TGTGCCAGCAGGCTGACAGGGGACACCGGGGAGCTGTTTTTT.

The rearrangement joins TRBV29-1 to TRBJ1-1; 10 bases are shared with TRBD1. The V and J ends lost 6 bases and 4 bases, in that order; junction bases with no gene match: 8. The length of the CDR3 is 14 residues. Germline values: CDR1 SQVTM, CDR2 ANQGSEA. The DNA of the CDR3 is TGCAGCGTACACCGGGACAGGGGCTCCACTGAAGCTTTCTTT. Protein product: CSVHRDRGSTEAFF. Variable domain in full (rest from reference TRBV29-1 and TRBJ1-1): SAVISQKPSRDICQRGTSLTIQCQVDSQVTMMFWYRQQPGQSLTLIATANQGSEATYESGFVIDKFPISRPNLTFSTLTVSNMSPEDSSIYLCSVHRDRGSTEAFFGQGTRLTVV.

The chain joins TRBV30 to TRBJ1-3, with 8 positions matching TRBD1. The CDR3 covers 14 residues. Germline CDR1 GTSNPN, CDR2 SVGIG (reference sequence). Unmatched junction bases numbered 7, after V lost 7 bases and J lost 2 bases. CDR3 DNA sequence: TGTGCCTCAAAACCGGGACAGGCTGGAAACACCATATATTTT. Translation gives CASKPGQAGNTIYF. The whole variable domain, remainder taken from reference TRBV30 and TRBJ1-3, is SQTIHQWPATLVQPVGSPLSLECTVEGTSNPNLYWYRQAAGRGLQLLFYSVGIGQISSEVPQNLSASRPQDRQFILSSKKLLLSDSGFYLCASKPGQAGNTIYFGEGSWLTVV.

This clone was seen once. The chain has TRBV18 and TRBJ1-5; D possibly corresponds to TRBD1 (6 bases). The germline CDR1 and CDR2 sequences are KGHSH and LQKENI. The V gene lost 2 bases and the J gene lost 7 bases, with 18 bases spanning the gap. The CDR3 has 16 residues. The chain's CDR3 is CASSPGSISTGQPQHF. CDR3 nucleotides: TGTGCCAGCTCACCAGGTTCTATATCAACAGGGCAGCCCCAGCATTTT.

This clone has more than one count but fewer than ten. This chain uses TRBV18 with TRBJ2-7; 8 bases line up with TRBD2. This CDR3 is built from 16 residues. V dropped 6 bases and J dropped 2; count of bases not matched to a gene: 12. Germline CDR1 reads KGHSH; CDR2 reads LQKENI. The CDR3 is CASSSAVSGSPYEQYF. DNA for the CDR3: TGTGCCAGCTCCTCGGCTGTGAGCGGGAGCCCCTACGAGCAGTACTTC.

V usage is TRBV19 and J usage is TRBJ2-7, with a tentative D call TRBD2 (6 bases). V lost 6 bases and J lost 0, with 18 bases in between. The germline V gene encodes CDR1 LNHDA and CDR2 SQIVND (reference sequence). The CDR3 consists of 16 residues. The CDR3: CASSPGGAGGSYEQYF. CDR3 sequence (DNA): TGTGCCAGTAGCCCTGGAGGGGCAGGTGGCTCCTACGAGCAGTACTTC.

This rearrangement joins TRBV29-1 to TRBJ2-2; 8 bases align to TRBD2. Germline trimming cut 7 bases from V and 13 bases from J; bases unmatched to any gene: 8. Germline V lookup: CDR1 SQVTM, CDR2 ANQGSEA. The CDR3 spans 11 residues. CDR3: CSAVGGGRLFF. The CDR3 bases are TGCAGCGCTGTGGGCGGGGGGAGGCTGTTTTTT.

The V call is TRBV7-8, the J call TRBJ1-5; perhaps TRBD1 as D (5 bases). The V end lost 0 bases, the J end lost 9 bases, and 12 bases lay between the germline ends. Germline-derived CDR1 and CDR2 are SGHVS and FQNEAQ. CDR3 length: 14 residues. Written as DNA, the CDR3 is TGTGCCAGCAGCTTAGCGATCCAGGGAGGGCCCCAGCATTTT. This translates into CASSLAIQGGPQHF.

The rearrangement links TRBV5-1 to TRBJ2-5; 8 nucleotides align to TRBD1. V shed 1 base, J shed 5 bases, and the junction held 4 bases outside the gene matches. This CDR3 is 14 amino acids long. Germline CDR1 is SGHRS and CDR2 is YFSETQ. The CDR3 region has the DNA TGCGCCAGCAGCTTGATAGACAGGGGTGAGACCCAGTACTTC. The encoded protein is CASSLIDRGETQYF.

This chain links TRBV7-3 with TRBJ2-1; D is perhaps TRBD1 (5 bases). Germline CDR1 and CDR2: SGHTA and FQGTGA. Trimming pared 3 bases from V and 6 bases from J, leaving 9 bases between. This CDR3 is built from 13 residues. This chain's CDR3 is CASSFGAGNEQFF. CDR3 nucleotides: TGTGCCAGCAGCTTTGGGGCAGGCAATGAGCAGTTCTTC.

The V and J genes are TRBV19 and TRBJ1-2; D is perhaps TRBD1 (6 bases). With 4 bases removed from V and 5 bases from J, the gap between germline ends came to 8 bases. CDR1 LNHDA and CDR2 SQIVND come from the germline V gene (reference sequence). The CDR3 runs 12 residues. This CDR3 reads CASSNRVYGYTF. In DNA form, the CDR3 reads TGTGCCAGTAGTAACAGGGTATATGGCTACACCTTC.

The rearrangement links TRBV4-2 to TRBJ2-5, with D tentatively TRBD1 (6 bases). Trimming removed 0 bases from V and 3 bases from J, with 14 bases in between. CDR1 and CDR2 (germline): LGHNA, YNFKEQ. This CDR3 is 16 amino acids long. CDR3 loop: CASSQDRWAGEETQYF. DNA for the CDR3: TGTGCCAGCAGCCAAGATAGATGGGCAGGGGAAGAGACCCAGTACTTC.

A single count supports this clone. This chain joins TRBV7-9 and TRBJ2-7; 7 positions match TRBD2. The CDR3 sequence is 13 residues long. Germline assignment: CDR1 SEHNR and CDR2 FQNEAQ (reference sequence). Trimming took 4 bases from V and 7 from J; bases not matched to a gene: 7. CDR3 DNA: TGTGCCAGCAGCTGGAGGGGAGGGGAAGAGCAGTACTTC. Protein: CASSWRGGEEQYF.

A few counts support this clone. The chain is built from TRBV6-6 and TRBJ1-3; 8 bases match TRBD1. There are 15 residues in the CDR3. The germline CDR1 and CDR2 sequences are MNHNY and SVGAGI (reference sequence). The V gene end was trimmed by 8 bases and the J gene end by 3 bases; junction bases not matched to a gene: 9. CDR3 nucleotides: TGTGCCAGCCTTGGACAGGGAACTAATGGAAACACCATATATTTT. It yields the protein CASLGQGTNGNTIYF.